This T cell receptor (beta chain) was sequenced during a study of cytomegalovirus exposure and HLA in healthy donors. General study points: From TCR beta sequences, most subjects' HLA-A and HLA-B alleles were reportedly predicted accurately. Data from an earlier analysis indicated that most TCR beta V segments were productive either about 87% or about 30% of the time.

On this clone itself: Its target is not known.

Between the trimmed V and J ends, which lost 2 bases and 8 bases, there was a span of 18 bases. Germline V CDR1 and CDR2: MGHDK, SYGVNS. There are 15 residues in the CDR3. This PCR relied on a set of 60 Vbeta primers and 13 Jbeta primers. Sequencing used immunoSEQ multiplex PCR; TCRdb keeps in-frame clones, though not all of them. The data show around 180,000 clones, with roughly 82% seen just once and 1% to 1.5% held by the top ten. The clonotype originates from a girl under 10 years old in good health and CMV-seropositive. The chain couples TRBV25-1 to TRBJ1-1, with D perhaps TRBD1 (6 bases). Sequenced sample: PBMCs. DNA of the CDR3: TGTGCCAGCAGTGAAAGTAGCTTAGGACAGAAAGAAGCTTTCTTT. Its protein is CASSESSLGQKEAFF.